Listed below are T cell receptor beta chains from one sample, sequenced in a study of T cell changes during pregnancy in multiple sclerosis. The method was immunoSEQ multiplex PCR; TCRdb's version includes in-frame clones alone and lacks a portion of them. Of about 80,000 clones in the sample, about 90% were seen once. The input for sequencing was peripheral blood, taken before pregnancy. Receptor source: a female donor with multiple sclerosis, enrolled in a pregnancy study. CDR3s include the opening cysteine and the closing phenylalanine or tryptophan. D genes are given only for firm matches.

14,TRBV6-1,TRBJ1-1,.,CASSLQDIPPEAFF
16,TRBV7-9,TRBJ2-3,TRBD1,CASSLPRTGGSDTQYF
15,TRBV15,TRBJ2-3,TRBD2,CATSPRTGGSDTQYF
15,TRBV30,TRBJ2-7,TRBD2,CAWSAAGGPGEEQYF
14,TRBV7-8,TRBJ2-7,.,CASSLARGGSEQYF
14,TRBV6-5,TRBJ2-5,.,CASSYGGQGGTQYF
14,TRBV27,TRBJ1-1,.,CASSFRGPNAEAFF
13,TRBV27,TRBJ2-1,.,CASSFGHPVEQFF
15,TRBV4-1,TRBJ2-6,.,CASSQTRAGANVLTF
12,TRBV19,TRBJ2-5,.,CASMGLRETQYF
17,TRBV15,TRBJ2-3,.,CATSRDGQSRGPDTQYF
12,TRBV9,TRBJ2-2,.,CASSAITGELFF
13,TRBV5-6,TRBJ2-7,TRBD1,CASSFGQGHEQYF
15,TRBV5-1,TRBJ1-3,.,CASSRDTGSGNTIYF
16,TRBV2,TRBJ2-3,.,CASSGRQLASTDTQYF
14,TRBV6-5,TRBJ1-5,TRBD1,CASRSGTDNQPQHF
12,TRBV25-1,TRBJ2-7,.,CASSESVYEQYF
15,TRBV27,TRBJ2-5,TRBD2,CASSPLTSGAETQYF
14,TRBV5-6,TRBJ1-5,.,CASSAIRGNQPQHF
13,TRBV11-2,TRBJ1-5,.,CASSPQGAQPQHF
15,TRBV7-6,TRBJ1-2,.,CASTPARDMHYGYTF
18,TRBV11-2,TRBJ2-5,TRBD2,CASSPGRNGGDGEETQYF
14,TRBV9,TRBJ1-2,.,CASSVTTENYGYTF
15,TRBV4-1,TRBJ1-6,TRBD1,CASSQPGTGNSPLHF
16,TRBV9,TRBJ2-2,.,CASSAGGGGNTGELFF
17,TRBV27,TRBJ2-4,.,CASSPLFRGTTKNIQYF
12,TRBV6-5,TRBJ1-1,.,CASSQGNTEAFF
13,TRBV11-2,TRBJ1-2,TRBD1,CASSLGQGGGYTF
12,TRBV9,TRBJ2-7,TRBD1,CASNQGAGEQYF
16,TRBV7-9,TRBJ1-4,.,CASSHQRGGANEKLFF
14,TRBV10-3,TRBJ2-7,.,CAIGAQGSSYEQYF
16,TRBV5-6,TRBJ2-1,TRBD1,CASSPRWDRVENEQFF
17,TRBV25-1,TRBJ2-1,TRBD2,CASSPTSGGAIGNEQFF
14,TRBV6-4,TRBJ2-1,.,CASSEGGGGQEQFF
16,TRBV7-2,TRBJ2-5,.,CASSFMGHLPGETQYF
15,TRBV13,TRBJ2-3,TRBD1,CASSPRQGFTDTQYF
16,TRBV30,TRBJ2-5,TRBD2,CAWSVPTSGGQETQYF
15,TRBV15,TRBJ1-4,.,CATSTGRQHNEKLFF
15,TRBV9,TRBJ1-4,.,CASSVSGVTNEKLFF
13,TRBV6-5,TRBJ1-2,.,CASSYGTNYGYTF
15,TRBV18,TRBJ2-7,.,CASSQGGPSSYEQYF
20,TRBV15,TRBJ1-5,TRBD1,CATSRVGTGVKGSGNQPQHF
13,TRBV4-1,TRBJ2-2,.,CASSPRGTGELFF